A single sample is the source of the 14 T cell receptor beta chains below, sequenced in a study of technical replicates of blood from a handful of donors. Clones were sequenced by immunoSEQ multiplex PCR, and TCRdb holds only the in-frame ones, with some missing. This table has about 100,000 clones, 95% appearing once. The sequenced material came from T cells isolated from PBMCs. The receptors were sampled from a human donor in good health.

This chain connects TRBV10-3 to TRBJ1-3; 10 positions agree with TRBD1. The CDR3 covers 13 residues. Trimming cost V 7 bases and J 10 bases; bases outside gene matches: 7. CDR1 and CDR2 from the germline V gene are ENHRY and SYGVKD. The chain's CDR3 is CAITRDRGYTIYF. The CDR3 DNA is TGTGCCATCACGAGGGACAGGGGATATACCATATATTTT.

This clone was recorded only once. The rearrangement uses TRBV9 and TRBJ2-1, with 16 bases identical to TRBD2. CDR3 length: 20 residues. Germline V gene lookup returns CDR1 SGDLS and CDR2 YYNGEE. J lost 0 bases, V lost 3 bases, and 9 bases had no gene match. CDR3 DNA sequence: TGTGCCAGCAGCGCAGCAGTGGGACTAGCGGGAGGGAGCTCCTACAATGAGCAGTTCTTC. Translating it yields CASSAAVGLAGGSSYNEQFF. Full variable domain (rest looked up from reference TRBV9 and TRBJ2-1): DSGVTQTPKHLITATGQRVTLRCSPRSGDLSVYWYQQSLDQGLQFLIQYYNGEERAKGNILERFSAQQFPDLHSELNLSSLELGDSALYFCASSAAVGLAGGSSYNEQFFGPGTRLTVL.

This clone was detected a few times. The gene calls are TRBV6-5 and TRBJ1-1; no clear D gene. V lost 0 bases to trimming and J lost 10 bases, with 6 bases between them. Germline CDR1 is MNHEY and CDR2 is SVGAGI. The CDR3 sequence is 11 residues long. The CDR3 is CASSYSSLAFF. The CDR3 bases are TGTGCCAGCAGTTACTCCTCCTTAGCTTTCTTT.

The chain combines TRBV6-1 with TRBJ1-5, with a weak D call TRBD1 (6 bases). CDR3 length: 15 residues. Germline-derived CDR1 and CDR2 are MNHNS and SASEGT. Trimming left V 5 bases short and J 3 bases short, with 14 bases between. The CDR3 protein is CASSLKGTPNQPQHF. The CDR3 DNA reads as TGTGCCAGCAGTCTTAAAGGGACACCCAATCAGCCCCAGCATTTT.

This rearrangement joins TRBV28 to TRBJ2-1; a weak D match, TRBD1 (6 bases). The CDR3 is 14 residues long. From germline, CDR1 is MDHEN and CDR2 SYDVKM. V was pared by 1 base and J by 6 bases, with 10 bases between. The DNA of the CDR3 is TGTGCCAGCAGTTTATTCCTAGGGGGCAATGAGCAGTTCTTC. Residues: CASSLFLGGNEQFF.

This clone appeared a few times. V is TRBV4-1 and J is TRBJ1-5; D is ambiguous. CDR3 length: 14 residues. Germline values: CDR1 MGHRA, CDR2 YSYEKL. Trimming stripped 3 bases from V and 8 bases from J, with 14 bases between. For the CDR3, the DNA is TGCGCCAGCAGCCACCCGGAGCTGAGCAAGCCCCAGCATTTT. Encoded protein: CASSHPELSKPQHF.

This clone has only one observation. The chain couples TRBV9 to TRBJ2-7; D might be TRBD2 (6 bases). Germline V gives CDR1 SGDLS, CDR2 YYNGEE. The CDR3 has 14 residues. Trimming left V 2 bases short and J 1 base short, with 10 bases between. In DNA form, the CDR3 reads TGTGCCAGCAGCGTCCAGGGACTGTCCTACGAGCAGTACTTC. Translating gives CASSVQGLSYEQYF.

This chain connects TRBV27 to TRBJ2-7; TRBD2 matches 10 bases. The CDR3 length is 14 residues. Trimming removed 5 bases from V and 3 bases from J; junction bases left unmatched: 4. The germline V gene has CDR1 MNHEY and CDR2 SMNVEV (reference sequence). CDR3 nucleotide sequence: TGTGCCAGCAGTCTAGCGGGAGCTATCTACGAGCAGTACTTC. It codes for CASSLAGAIYEQYF.

The CDR3 is CASSFGWEQETQYF. DNA of the CDR3: TGTGCCAGTAGTTTTGGGTGGGAGCAAGAGACCCAGTACTTC. The rearrangement links TRBV19 to TRBJ2-5; D is possibly TRBD2 (5 bases). The CDR3 is 14 residues long. Trimming shortened V by 5 bases and J by 2 bases, and 12 bases separated the two germline ends. Germline assignment: CDR1 LNHDA and CDR2 SQIVND (reference sequence).

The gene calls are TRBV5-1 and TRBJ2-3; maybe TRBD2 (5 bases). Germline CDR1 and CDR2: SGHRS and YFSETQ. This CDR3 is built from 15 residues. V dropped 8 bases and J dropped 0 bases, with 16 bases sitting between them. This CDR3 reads CASRFGEGSTDTQYF. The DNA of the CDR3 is TGCGCCAGTAGATTCGGAGAGGGAAGCACAGATACGCAGTATTTT. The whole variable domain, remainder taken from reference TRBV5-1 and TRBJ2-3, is KAGVTQTPRYLIKTRGQQVTLSCSPISGHRSVSWYQQTPGQGLQFLFEYFSETQRNKGNFPGRFSGRQFSNSRSEMNVSTLELGDSALYLCASRFGEGSTDTQYFGPGTRLTVL.

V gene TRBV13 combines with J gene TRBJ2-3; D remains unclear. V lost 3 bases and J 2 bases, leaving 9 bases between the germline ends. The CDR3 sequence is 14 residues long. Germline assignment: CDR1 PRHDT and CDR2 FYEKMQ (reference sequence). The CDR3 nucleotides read TGTGCCAGCAGCTTCCCTGACTTCACAGATACGCAGTATTTT. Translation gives CASSFPDFTDTQYF.

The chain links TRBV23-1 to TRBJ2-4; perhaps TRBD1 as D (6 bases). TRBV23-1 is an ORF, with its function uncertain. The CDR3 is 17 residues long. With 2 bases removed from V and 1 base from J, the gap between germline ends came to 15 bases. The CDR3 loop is CASSQRDRRVAKNIQYF. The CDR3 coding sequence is TGCGCCAGCAGTCAACGCGACAGGCGGGTTGCCAAAAACATTCAGTACTTC.

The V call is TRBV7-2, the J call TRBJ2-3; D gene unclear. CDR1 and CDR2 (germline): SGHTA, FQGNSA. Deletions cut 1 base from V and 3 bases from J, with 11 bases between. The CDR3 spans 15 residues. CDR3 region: CASSLVGSRTDTQYF. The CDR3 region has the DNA TGTGCCAGCAGCTTAGTTGGGTCGAGGACAGATACGCAGTATTTT.

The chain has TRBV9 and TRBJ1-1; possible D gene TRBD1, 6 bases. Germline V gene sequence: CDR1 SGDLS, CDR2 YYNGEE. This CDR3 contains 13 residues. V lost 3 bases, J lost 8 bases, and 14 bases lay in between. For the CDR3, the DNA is TGTGCCAGCAGCGCAGCCATTGGGACAGAAGCTTTCTTT. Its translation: CASSAAIGTEAFF.